The clone carrying this TCR beta chain was observed at least ten times. Its antigen is currently unknown. This entry is derived from a study of regulatory T cells in long-lasting Graves disease. Study-wide points: New patients shared more than 950 public clonotypes, and persistent patients shared more, with under 3,500. It was peripheral blood alone, not thyroid tissue, that was studied.

According to the study, TCR beta libraries were built with iRepertoire HTBI primers and CDR3-region Arm-PCR. Each CDR3 protein is one row after TCRdb ran MiXCR on the multiplex PCR reads. Among about 440,000 distinct CDR3 sequences listed, about a sixth were seen once. The sample's time point: newly diagnosed GD, antithyroid drugs for less than 3 months. Researchers made the TCR library from RNA that was extracted from PBMCs. There are 15 residues in the CDR3. V lost 3 bases, J lost 4 bases, and 5 bases stayed unmatched. The germline V gene encodes CDR1 LGHDT and CDR2 YNNKEL (reference sequence). The sample also formed part of further work on T cells in Graves' hyperthyroidism and ophthalmopathy. As that report states: Hyperthyroidism patients were newly diagnosed, had disease duration under 2 months, and were aged 18 to 65 years. First-round RT-PCR targeting the TCR CDR3 was performed with the HTBI primer set.

The rearrangement joins TRBV3-1 to TRBJ2-5, with 10 bases fitting TRBD1. The TCR comes from a woman aged 18-29 years with Graves disease. This material consisted of peripheral blood mononuclear cells (PBMCs), taken at new diagnosis, from a patient treated with antithyroid drugs. CDR3 in DNA: TGTGCCAGCAGCCACGTGGGACAGGGGATAGAGACCCAGTACTTC. This translates into CASSHVGQGIETQYF.